Below, one T cell receptor beta chain is given with its context. Its cognate antigen is unknown. This sample is part of a study of fetal regulatory T cell absence and autoimmunity. Study-level points and caveats: Some top pancreas TCR clones were over 95-fold enriched versus cord blood.

V was pared by 5 bases and J by 7 bases, with 21 bases between. The V gene's germline CDR1 is MNHEY and CDR2 SMNVEV (reference sequence). This CDR3 spans 16 amino acids. TCRdb's table, derived via immunoSEQ multiplex PCR, lists solely in-frame clones and lacks some. The sample shows about 95,000 clones, less than 80% of them seen only once. The clonotype originates from a male donor with IPEX syndrome. Sequenced: pancreas tissue. The V gene is TRBV27, the J gene TRBJ2-1, with D perhaps matching TRBD2 (5 bases). DNA of the CDR3: TGTGCCAGCAGTCCTGGGCCGTACCTTCGGGGAAATGAGCAGTTCTTC. It encodes CASSPGPYLRGNEQFF.